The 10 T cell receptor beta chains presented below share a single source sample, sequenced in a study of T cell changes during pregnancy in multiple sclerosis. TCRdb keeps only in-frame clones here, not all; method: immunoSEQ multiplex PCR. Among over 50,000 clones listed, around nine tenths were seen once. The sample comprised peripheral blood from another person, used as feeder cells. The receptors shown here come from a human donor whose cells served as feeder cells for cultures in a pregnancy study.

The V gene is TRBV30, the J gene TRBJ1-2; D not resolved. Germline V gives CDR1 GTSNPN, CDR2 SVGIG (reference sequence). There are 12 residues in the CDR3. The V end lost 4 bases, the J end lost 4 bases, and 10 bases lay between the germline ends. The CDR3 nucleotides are TGTGCCTGGATAGAGGATCCCTATGGCTACACCTTC. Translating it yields CAWIEDPYGYTF.

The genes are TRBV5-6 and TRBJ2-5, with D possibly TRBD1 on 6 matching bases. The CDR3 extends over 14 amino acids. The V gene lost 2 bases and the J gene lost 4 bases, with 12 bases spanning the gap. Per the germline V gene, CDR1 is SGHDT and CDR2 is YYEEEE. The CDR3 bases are TGTGCCAGCAGCTTTAGGGGCAGGGGAGAGACCCAGTACTTC. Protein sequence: CASSFRGRGETQYF.

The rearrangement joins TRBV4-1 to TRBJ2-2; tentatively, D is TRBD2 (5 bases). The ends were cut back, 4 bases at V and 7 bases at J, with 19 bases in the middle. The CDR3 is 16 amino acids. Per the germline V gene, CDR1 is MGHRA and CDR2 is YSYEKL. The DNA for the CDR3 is TGCGCCAGCAGCCCCGTATTGGCCTCTGGGAGCGGGGAGCTGTTTTTT. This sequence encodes CASSPVLASGSGELFF.

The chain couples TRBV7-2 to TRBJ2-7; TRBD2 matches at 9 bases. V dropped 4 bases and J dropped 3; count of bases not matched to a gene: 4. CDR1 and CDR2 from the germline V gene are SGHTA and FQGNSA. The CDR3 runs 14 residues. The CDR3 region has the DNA TGTGCCAGCAGCTCCCGAGCGGGAGGCTACGAGCAGTACTTC. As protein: CASSSRAGGYEQYF.

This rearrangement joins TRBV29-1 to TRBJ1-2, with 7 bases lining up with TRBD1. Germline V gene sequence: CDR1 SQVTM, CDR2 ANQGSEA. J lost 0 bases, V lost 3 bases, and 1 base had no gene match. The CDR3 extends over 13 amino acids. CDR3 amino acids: CSVDGTANYGYTF. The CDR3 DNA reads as TGCAGCGTTGATGGGACAGCTAACTATGGCTACACCTTC.

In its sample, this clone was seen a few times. The CDR3 DNA reads as TGCGCCAGCAGCTCGAGGACAGGGCAAACTGAAGCTTTCTTT. Protein sequence: CASSSRTGQTEAFF. The chain couples TRBV5-1 to TRBJ1-1, with 8 bases that match TRBD1. V dropped 3 bases and J dropped 5; count of bases not matched to a gene: 6. CDR1 is SGHRS and CDR2 is YFSETQ in the germline V gene. The CDR3 runs to 14 residues.

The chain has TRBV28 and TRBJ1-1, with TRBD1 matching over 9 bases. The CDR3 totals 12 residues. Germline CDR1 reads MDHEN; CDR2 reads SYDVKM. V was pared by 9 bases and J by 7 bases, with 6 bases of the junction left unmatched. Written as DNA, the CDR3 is TGTGCCAGTTTGGACAGGGGAGATGAAGCTTTCTTT. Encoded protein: CASLDRGDEAFF.

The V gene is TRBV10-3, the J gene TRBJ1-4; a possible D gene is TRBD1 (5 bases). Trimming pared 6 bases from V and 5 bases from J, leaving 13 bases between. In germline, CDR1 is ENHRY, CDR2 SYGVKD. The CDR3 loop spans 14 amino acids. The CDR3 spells CAIREDRRNEKLFF. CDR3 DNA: TGTGCCATCAGAGAAGACAGAAGGAATGAAAAACTGTTTTTT.

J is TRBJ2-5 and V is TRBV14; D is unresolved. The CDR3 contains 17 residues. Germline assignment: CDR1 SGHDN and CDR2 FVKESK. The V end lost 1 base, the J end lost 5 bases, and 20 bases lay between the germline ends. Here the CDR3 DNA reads TGTGCCAGCAGCCAAGGGTCAGCATGGGGTGTTTGGGAGACCCAGTACTTC. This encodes CASSQGSAWGVWETQYF.

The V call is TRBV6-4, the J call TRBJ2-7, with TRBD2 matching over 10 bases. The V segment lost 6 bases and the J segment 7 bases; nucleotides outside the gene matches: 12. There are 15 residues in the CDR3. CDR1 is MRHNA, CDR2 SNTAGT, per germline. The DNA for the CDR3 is TGTGCCAGCAGGCGAGCGGGGGGGCGGTCTCTAGAGCAGTACTTC. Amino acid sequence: CASRRAGGRSLEQYF.